This entry describes one T cell receptor beta chain. Its antigen target is currently unknown. No base qualities exist here, and no much larger clone lies one base off it. The data originate from a study of blood T cell repertoires in COVID-19 (dated by TCRdb to about 2020). A note on the overall study: The collaborator samples originated in the United States, Italy and Spain and spanned the acute and convalescent phases of COVID-19. The dataset comprised deeply sampled blood TCRbeta repertoires from subjects exposed to, actively infected with, or recovered from COVID-19. Sample metadata almost always included a de-identified subject ID, COVID-19 status, age in years and sex. Where available, HLA class I and class II types were obtained from metadata supplied by the sample provider rather than from assay-based typing. The repertoires were released in a freely available public database meant as a resource for research on the immune response to SARS-CoV-2. The samples were drawn from two sources: the first 160 participants of the ongoing ImmuneRACE study, and 950 to 1,500 subjects contributed by 6 global collaborators. The material from the prospective study consisted of cDNA or gDNA derived from T cells, B-cell-depleted T cells, or PBMCs.

Based on the germline V gene, the CDR1 and CDR2 sequences are SGHTA and FQGNSA. CDR3 length: 11 amino acids, cysteine to phenylalanine. Only CDR3 DNA remains: 33 bases, in frame from the first base. V was cut back by 6 bases and J by 6 bases, leaving a gap of 9 bases between them. Here is what the overall study found, with its caveats: How much clinical and demographic metadata was included differed by source and by participant, and the metadata was provided uncurated.

Whole blood was collected in K2EDTA tubes by collaborating institutions according to the institutions' own protocols. For TCRbeta analysis, collaborator samples were shipped as frozen whole blood, as isolated PBMCs, or as DNA extracted from either sample type. TCRbeta CDR3 regions were amplified from genomic DNA by means of the immunoSEQ Assay, a bias-controlled multiplex PCR. The study's own analysis went as follows. Nucleated cell counts per sample were estimated from amplification of reference gene primers within the assay. To quantify the absolute abundance of each unique TCRbeta CDR3 rearrangement, sequence reads were collapsed and filtered. For each sample, productive Simpson clonality was calculated as the square root of Simpson's diversity index across productive rearrangements. TCRdb's version of the immuneACCESS table is confined to in-frame rearrangements and falls short of the full clone set. An unresolved V gene accounts for under half of the shortfall where checked; the remainder is of unknown origin. From that table come the V and J calls and clone size; the DNA was used to work out D and trimming. The sample yields under 200,000 clones; around 82% were counted once. The top ten clonotypes cover 11% of the sample.

The material sequenced was peripheral blood. Here the chain combines TRBV7-2 and TRBJ2-7; perhaps TRBD1 is the D gene, with 5 bases matching. This TCR was recovered from a man in his 70s with active or convalescent COVID-19. The nucleotide sequence reads as follows: TGTGCCAGCAGTTGGGGCGGCGAGCAGTACTTC. Translated, this gives CASSWGGEQYF.